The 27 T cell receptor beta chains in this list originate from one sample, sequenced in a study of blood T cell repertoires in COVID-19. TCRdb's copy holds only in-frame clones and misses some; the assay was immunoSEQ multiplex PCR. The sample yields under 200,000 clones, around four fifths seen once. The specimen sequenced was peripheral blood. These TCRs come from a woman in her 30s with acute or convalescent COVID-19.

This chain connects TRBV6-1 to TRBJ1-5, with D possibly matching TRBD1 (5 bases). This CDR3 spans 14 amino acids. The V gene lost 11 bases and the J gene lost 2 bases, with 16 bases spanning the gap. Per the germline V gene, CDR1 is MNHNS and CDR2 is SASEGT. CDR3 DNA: TGTGCCGGTCTGGGGGGATCCCGCAATCAGCCCCAGCATTTT. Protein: CAGLGGSRNQPQHF.

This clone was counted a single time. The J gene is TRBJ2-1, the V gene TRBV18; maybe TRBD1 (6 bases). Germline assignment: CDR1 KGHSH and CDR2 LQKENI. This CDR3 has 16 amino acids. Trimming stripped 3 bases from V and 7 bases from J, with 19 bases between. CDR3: CASSPWGNRAGNEQFF. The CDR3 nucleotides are TGTGCCAGCTCACCGTGGGGGAACAGGGCTGGGAATGAGCAGTTCTTC.

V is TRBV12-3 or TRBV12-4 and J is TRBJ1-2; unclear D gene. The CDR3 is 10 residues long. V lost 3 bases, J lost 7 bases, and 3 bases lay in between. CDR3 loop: CASSLSGYTF. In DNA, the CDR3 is TGTGCCAGCAGTTTGAGTGGCTACACCTTC.

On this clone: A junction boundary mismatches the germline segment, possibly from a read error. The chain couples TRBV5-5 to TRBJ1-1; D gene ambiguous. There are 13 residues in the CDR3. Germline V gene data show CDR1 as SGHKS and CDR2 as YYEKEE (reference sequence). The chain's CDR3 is CASSLGGNTEAFF. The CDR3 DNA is TGTGCCAGCAGTTTGGGCGGCAACACTGAAGCTTTCTTT.

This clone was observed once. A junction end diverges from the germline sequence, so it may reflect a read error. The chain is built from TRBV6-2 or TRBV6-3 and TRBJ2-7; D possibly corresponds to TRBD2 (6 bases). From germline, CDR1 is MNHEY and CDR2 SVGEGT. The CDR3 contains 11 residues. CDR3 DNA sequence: TGTGCCAGCAGTTTAGGAGGGGCCAAGAACTTC. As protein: CASSLGGAKNF.

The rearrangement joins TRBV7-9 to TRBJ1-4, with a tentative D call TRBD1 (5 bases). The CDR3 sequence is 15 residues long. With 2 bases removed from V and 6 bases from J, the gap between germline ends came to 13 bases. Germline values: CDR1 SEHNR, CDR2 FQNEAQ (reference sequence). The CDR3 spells CASSLLRVRDEKLFF. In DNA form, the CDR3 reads TGTGCCAGCAGCTTACTCAGGGTTCGGGATGAAAAACTGTTTTTT.

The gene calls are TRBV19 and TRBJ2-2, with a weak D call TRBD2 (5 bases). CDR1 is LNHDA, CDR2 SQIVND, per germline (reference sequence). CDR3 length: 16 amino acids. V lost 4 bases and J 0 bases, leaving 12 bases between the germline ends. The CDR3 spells CASSTVGVANTGELFF. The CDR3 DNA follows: TGTGCCAGTAGTACGGTCGGGGTCGCGAACACCGGGGAGCTGTTTTTT. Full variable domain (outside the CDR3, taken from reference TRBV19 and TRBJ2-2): DGGITQSPKYLFRKEGQNVTLSCEQNLNHDAMYWYRQDPGQGLRLIYYSQIVNDFQKGDIAEGYSVSREKKESFPLTVTSAQKNPTAFYLCASSTVGVANTGELFFGEGSRLTVL.

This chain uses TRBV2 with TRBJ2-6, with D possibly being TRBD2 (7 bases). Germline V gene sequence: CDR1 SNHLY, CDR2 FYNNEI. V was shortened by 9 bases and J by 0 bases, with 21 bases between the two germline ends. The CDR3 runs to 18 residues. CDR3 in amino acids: CAREGQGRGYSGANVLTF. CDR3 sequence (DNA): TGTGCCAGGGAAGGTCAGGGGAGGGGGTACTCTGGGGCCAACGTCCTGACTTTC.

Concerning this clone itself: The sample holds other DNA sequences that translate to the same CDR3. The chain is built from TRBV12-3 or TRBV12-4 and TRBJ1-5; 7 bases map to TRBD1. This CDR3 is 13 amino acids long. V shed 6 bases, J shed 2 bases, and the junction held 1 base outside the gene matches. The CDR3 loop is CASRGTGNQPQHF. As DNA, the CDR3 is TGTGCCAGCAGGGGGACAGGCAATCAGCCCCAGCATTTT.

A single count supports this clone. As DNA, the CDR3 is TGTGCCAGCAGCTTAGGGCGGAGCCCCGGCACTGAAGCTTTCTTT. Amino acid sequence: CASSLGRSPGTEAFF. The gene calls are TRBV7-2 and TRBJ1-1; D is uncertain. The V end lost 1 base, the J end lost 4 bases, and 13 bases lay between the germline ends. CDR3 size: 15 residues. Germline V gene sequence: CDR1 SGHTA, CDR2 FQGNSA.

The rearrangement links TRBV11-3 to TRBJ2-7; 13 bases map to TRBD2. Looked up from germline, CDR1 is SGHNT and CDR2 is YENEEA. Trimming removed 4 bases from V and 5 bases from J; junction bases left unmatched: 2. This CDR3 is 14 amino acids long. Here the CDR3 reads CASSSGLAGHEQYF. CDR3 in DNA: TGTGCCAGCAGCTCGGGACTAGCGGGGCACGAGCAGTACTTC.

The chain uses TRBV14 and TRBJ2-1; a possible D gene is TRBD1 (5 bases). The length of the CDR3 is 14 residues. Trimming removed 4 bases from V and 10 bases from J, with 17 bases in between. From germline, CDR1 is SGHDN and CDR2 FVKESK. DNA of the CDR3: TGTGCCAGCAGCCCTCAGCAAGGGGTTATGGAGCAGTTCTTC. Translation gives CASSPQQGVMEQFF.

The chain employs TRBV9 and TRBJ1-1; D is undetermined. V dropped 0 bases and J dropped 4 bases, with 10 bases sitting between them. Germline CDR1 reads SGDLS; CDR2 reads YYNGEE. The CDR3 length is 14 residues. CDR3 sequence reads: CASSVASGSTEAFF. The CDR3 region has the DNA TGTGCCAGCAGCGTAGCCTCTGGGAGCACTGAAGCTTTCTTT.

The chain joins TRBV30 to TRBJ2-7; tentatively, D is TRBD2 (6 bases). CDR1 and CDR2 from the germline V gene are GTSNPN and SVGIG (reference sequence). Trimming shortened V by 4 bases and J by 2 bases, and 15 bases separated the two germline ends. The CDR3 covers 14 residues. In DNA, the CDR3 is TGTGCCTGGACGGCGGGACGGGGGACCTACGAGCAGTACTTC. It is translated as CAWTAGRGTYEQYF.

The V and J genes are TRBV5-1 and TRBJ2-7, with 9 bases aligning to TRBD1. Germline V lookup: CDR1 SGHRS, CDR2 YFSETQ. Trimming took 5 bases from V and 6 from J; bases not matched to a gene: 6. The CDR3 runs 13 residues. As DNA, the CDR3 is TGCGCCAGCAGGGGGACAGGGAATAGCGAGCAGTACTTC. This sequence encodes CASRGTGNSEQYF.

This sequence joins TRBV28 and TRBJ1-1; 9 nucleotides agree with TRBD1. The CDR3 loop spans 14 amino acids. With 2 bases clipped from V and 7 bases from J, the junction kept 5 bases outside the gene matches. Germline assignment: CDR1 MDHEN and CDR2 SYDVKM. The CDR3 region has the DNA TGTGCCAGCAGTTTAGGGACAGGGATTGTTGAAGCTTTCTTT. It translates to CASSLGTGIVEAFF.

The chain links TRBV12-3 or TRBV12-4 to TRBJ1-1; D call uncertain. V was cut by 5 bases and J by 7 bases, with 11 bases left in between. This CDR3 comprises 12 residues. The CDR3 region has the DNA TGTGCCAGCAGTAAGGACTGGGATGAAGCTTTCTTT. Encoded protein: CASSKDWDEAFF.

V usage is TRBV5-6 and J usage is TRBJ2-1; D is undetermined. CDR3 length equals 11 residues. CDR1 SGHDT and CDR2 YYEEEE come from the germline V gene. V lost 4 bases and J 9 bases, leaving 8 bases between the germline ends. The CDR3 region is CASSIAFEQFF. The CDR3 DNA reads TGTGCCAGCAGCATAGCCTTTGAGCAGTTCTTC.

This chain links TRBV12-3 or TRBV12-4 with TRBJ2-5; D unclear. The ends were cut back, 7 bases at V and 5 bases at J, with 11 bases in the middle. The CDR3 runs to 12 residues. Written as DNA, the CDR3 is TGTGCCAGCACCCTGTCCGGGGAGACCCAGTACTTC. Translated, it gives CASTLSGETQYF.

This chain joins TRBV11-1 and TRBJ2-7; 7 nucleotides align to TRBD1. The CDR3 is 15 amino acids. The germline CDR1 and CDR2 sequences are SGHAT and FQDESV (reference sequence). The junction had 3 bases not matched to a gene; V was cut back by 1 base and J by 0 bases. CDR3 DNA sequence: TGTGCCAGCAGCTTAGGTACAGGGGTCTCCTACGAGCAGTACTTC. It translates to CASSLGTGVSYEQYF.

The CDR3 DNA is TGTGCCAGCAGCCAAGAAATCGGGGGAGGAGGTGACGAGCAGTACTTC. Amino acid sequence: CASSQEIGGGGDEQYF. V is TRBV3-1 (or the pseudogene TRBV3-2) and J is TRBJ2-7; maybe TRBD2 (6 bases). V shed 0 bases and J shed 5 bases, with 17 bases lying between them. This CDR3 contains 16 residues. Per germline, CDR1 LGHDT and CDR2 YNNKEL (reference sequence).

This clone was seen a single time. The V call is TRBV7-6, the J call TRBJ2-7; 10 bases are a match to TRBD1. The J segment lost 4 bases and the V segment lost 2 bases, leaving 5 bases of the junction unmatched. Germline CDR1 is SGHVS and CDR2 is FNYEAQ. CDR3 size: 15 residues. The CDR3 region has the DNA TGTGCCAGCAGCTTAACGACAGGGGGCCTTTACGAGCAGTACTTC. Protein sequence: CASSLTTGGLYEQYF.

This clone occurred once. In DNA form, the CDR3 reads TGTGCCAGCAGCGGCCAGGGGAGGGGGGATCGTCTTTCACCCCTCCACTTT. Its protein product is CASSGQGRGDRLSPLHF. This chain uses TRBV7-6 with TRBJ1-6, with D maybe TRBD1 (6 bases). Looked up from germline, CDR1 is SGHVS and CDR2 is FNYEAQ. The CDR3 contains 17 residues. Trimming removed 5 bases at V and 9 bases at J, with 23 bases between.

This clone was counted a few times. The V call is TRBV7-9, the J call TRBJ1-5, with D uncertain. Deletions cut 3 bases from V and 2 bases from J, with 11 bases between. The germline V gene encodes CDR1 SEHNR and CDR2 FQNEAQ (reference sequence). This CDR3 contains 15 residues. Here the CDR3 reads CASSLEGGGNQPQHF. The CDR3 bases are TGTGCCAGCAGCTTGGAGGGAGGTGGCAATCAGCCCCAGCATTTT.

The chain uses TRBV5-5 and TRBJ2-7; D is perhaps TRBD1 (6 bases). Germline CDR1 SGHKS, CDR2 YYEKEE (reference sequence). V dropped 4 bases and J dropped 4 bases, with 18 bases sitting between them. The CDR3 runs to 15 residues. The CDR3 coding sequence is TGTGCCAGCAGCAAAGGACAGAACCCTACTTACGAGCAGTACTTC. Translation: CASSKGQNPTYEQYF. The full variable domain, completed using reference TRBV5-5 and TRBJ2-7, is DAGVTQSPTHLIKTRGQQVTLRCSPISGHKSVSWYQQVLGQGPQFIFQYYEKEERGRGNFPDRFSARQFPNYSSELNVNALLLGDSALYLCASSKGQNPTYEQYFGPGTRLTVT.

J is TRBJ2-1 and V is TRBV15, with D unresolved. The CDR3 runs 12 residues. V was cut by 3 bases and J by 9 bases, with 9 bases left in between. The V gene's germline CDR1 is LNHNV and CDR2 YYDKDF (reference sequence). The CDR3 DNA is TGTGCCACCAGCAGCGGCGGATTTGAGCAGTTCTTC. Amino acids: CATSSGGFEQFF.

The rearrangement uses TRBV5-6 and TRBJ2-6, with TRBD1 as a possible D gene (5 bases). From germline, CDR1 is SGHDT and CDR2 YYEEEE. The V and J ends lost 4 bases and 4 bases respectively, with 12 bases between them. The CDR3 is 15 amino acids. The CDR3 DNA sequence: TGTGCCAGCAGCCGACCAGGGTCAGGGGCCAACGTCCTGACTTTC. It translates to CASSRPGSGANVLTF.